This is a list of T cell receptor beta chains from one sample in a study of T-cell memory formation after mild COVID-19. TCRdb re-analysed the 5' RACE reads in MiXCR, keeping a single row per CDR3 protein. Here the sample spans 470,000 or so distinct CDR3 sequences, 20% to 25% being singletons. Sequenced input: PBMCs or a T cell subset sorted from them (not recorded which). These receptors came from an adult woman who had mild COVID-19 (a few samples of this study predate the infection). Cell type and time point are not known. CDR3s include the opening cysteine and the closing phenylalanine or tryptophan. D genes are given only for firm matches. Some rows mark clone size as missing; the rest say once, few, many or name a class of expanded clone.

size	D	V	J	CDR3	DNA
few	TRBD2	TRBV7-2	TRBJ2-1	CASSTRLAGPSDEQFF	TGTGCCAGCAGCACCCGACTAGCGGGGCCCTCGGATGAGCAGTTCTTC
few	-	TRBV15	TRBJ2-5	CATSRDGRSQPQETQYF	TGTGCCACCAGCAGAGACGGCAGGAGTCAGCCACAAGAGACCCAGTACTTC
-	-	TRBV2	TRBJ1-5	CASSENGIRREPQHF	TGTGCCAGCAGTGAAAATGGGATACGGCGAGAGCCCCAGCATTTT
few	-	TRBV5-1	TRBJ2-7	CASRRTLASYEQYF	TGCGCCAGCAGGAGGACACTAGCCTCCTACGAGCAGTACTTC
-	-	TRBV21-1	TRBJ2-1	CASSKEGIAGGPRSDEQFF	TGTGCCAGCAGCAAAGAGGGGATAGCGGGAGGGCCCCGGTCGGATGAGCAGTTCTTC
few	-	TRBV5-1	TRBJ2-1	CASTWASGNEQFF	TGCGCCAGCACCTGGGCCTCGGGCAATGAGCAGTTCTTC
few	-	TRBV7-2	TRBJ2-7	CASSLGITSYEQYF	TGTGCCAGCAGCTTAGGGATTACCTCCTACGAGCAGTACTTC
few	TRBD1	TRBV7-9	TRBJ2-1	CASSLATGWDEQFF	TGTGCCAGCAGCTTAGCGACAGGGTGGGATGAGCAGTTCTTC
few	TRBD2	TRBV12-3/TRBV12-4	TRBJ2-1	CASRHGLAGYNEQFF	TGTGCCAGCAGACATGGACTAGCGGGATACAATGAGCAGTTCTTC
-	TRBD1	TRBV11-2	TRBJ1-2	CASSTRQGNGYTF	TGTGCCAGCAGCACCCGACAGGGAAATGGCTACACCTTC
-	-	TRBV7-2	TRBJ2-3	CASSSNRPGDTQYF	TGTGCCAGCAGCTCCAACCGACCGGGAGATACGCAGTATTTT
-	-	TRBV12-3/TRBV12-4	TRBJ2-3	CASSLRGGDTDTQYF	TGTGCCAGCAGTTTAAGGGGGGGGGACACAGATACGCAGTATTTT
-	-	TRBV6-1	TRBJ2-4	CASSENHPSVGKNIQYF	TGTGCCAGCAGTGAAAACCACCCCTCGGTTGGCAAAAACATTCAGTACTTC
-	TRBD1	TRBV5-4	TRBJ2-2	CASSHQGANGELFF	TGTGCCAGCAGCCATCAGGGGGCGAACGGGGAGCTGTTTTTT
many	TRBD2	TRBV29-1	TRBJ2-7	CSVEDYGGRGFYEQYF	TGCAGCGTTGAAGATTACGGCGGGAGGGGATTCTACGAGCAGTACTTC
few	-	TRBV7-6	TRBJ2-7	CASSLEGGGDSYEQYF	TGTGCCAGCAGCTTAGAGGGGGGTGGCGACTCCTACGAGCAGTACTTC
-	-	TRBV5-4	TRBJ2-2	CASSRSGVITGELFF	TGTGCCAGCAGCCGTAGCGGAGTTATCACCGGGGAGCTGTTTTTT
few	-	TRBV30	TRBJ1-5	CAWSGGNDQPQHF	TGTGCCTGGAGTGGAGGGAACGATCAGCCCCAGCATTTT
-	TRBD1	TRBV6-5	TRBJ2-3	CASSRRTGATDTQYF	TGTGCCAGCAGTAGGAGGACAGGGGCAACAGATACGCAGTATTTT
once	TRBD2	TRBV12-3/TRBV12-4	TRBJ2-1	CASTQGLEVRHNEQFF	TGTGCCAGCACCCAAGGACTAGAGGTGCGTCACAATGAGCAGTTCTTC
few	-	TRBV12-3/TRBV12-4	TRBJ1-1	CASSPLSALNTEAFF	TGTGCCAGCAGTCCACTGTCTGCCCTGAACACTGAAGCTTTCTTT
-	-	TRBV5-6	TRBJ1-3	CASSLAPAGARNTIYF	TGTGCCAGCAGCTTGGCCCCGGCAGGAGCTAGAAACACCATATATTTT
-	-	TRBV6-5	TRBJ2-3	CASSFKGLGLADTDTQYF	TGTGCCAGCAGTTTTAAAGGTCTAGGCCTAGCCGACACAGATACGCAGTATTTT